This T cell receptor (beta chain) was found in a study of CD8 T cells in ankylosing spondylitis. General study findings and limits: In the blood and synovial fluid of reactive arthritis, some motif variants had been previously reported. Enrichment of disease-linked clones was reportedly significant in matched ankylosing spondylitis synovial fluid. Clones that were linked to disease were CD8+ and were relatively rare in peripheral blood.

With respect to this clonotype: What it binds is unknown.

Germline CDR1 is SGHRS and CDR2 is YFSETQ. The CDR3 is 13 amino acids. V dropped 3 bases and J dropped 6; count of bases not matched to a gene: 4. Quantitative 5'-RACE was performed with molecular barcodes, and it yielded the TCR beta libraries. TCRdb reanalysed the 5' RACE reads using MiXCR and keeps one entry per CDR3 protein. The table has about 240,000 distinct CDR3 sequences, roughly 10% seen once. This TCR came from a male donor with ankylosing spondylitis or in good health (not recorded which). The sample taken for sequencing was blood, either unsorted or a sorted T cell fraction (not recorded which). The chain has TRBV5-1 and TRBJ2-7; 9 bases map to TRBD2. This CDR3 is CASSWGLAPEQYF. Written as DNA, the CDR3 is TGCGCCAGCAGCTGGGGACTAGCCCCCGAGCAGTACTTC.